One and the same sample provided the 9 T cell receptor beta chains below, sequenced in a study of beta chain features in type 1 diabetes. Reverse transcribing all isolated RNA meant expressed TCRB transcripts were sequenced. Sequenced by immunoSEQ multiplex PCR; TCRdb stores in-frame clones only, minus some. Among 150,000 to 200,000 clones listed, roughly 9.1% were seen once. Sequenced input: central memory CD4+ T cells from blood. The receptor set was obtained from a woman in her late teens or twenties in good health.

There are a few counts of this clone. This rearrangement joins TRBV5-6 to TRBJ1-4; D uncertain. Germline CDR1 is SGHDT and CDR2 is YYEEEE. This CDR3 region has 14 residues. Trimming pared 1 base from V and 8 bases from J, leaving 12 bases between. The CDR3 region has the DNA TGTGCCAGCAGCTTGAAGTCCCACAGCGAAAAACTGTTTTTT. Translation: CASSLKSHSEKLFF.

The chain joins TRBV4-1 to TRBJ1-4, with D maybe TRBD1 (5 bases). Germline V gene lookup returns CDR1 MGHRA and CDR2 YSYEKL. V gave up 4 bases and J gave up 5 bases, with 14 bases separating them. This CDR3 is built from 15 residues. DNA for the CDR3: TGCGCCAGCAGCCCCCCGGGGGTCCCAAATGAAAAACTGTTTTTT. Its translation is CASSPPGVPNEKLFF.

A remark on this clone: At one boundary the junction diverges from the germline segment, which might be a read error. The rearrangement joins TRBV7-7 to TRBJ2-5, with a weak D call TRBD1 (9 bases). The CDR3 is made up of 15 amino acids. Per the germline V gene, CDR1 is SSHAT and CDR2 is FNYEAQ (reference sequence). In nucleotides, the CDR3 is TGTGCTAGCAGCTTAGCGGGACAGGGTGGGGAGACCCAGTACTTC. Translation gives CASSLAGQGGETQYF.

CDR3 sequence reads: CASSQRGRGNTEAFF. As DNA, the CDR3 is TGCGCCAGCAGCCAAAGGGGAAGGGGTAACACTGAAGCTTTCTTT. The chain uses TRBV4-1 and TRBJ1-1; weak D call: TRBD1 (5 bases). The V end was cut by 2 bases, the J end by 2 bases, with 12 bases between. Germline loops: CDR1 MGHRA, CDR2 YSYEKL. The length of the CDR3 is 15 residues.

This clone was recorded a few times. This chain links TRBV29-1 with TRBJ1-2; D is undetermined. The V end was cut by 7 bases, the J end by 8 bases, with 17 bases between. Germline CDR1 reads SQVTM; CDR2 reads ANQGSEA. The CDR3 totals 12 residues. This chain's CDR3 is CSGENGGGGYTF. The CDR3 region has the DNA TGCAGCGGGGAAAATGGAGGCGGCGGCTACACCTTC.

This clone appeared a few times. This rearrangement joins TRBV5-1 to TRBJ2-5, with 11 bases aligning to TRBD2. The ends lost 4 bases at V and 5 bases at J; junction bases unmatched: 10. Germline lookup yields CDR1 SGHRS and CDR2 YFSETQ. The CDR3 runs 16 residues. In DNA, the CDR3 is TGCGCCAGCAGCGAGAAGGTAGCGGGAGGGTTTGAGACCCAGTACTTC. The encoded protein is CASSEKVAGGFETQYF. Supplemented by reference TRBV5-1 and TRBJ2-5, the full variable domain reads KAGVTQTPRYLIKTRGQQVTLSCSPISGHRSVSWYQQTPGQGLQFLFEYFSETQRNKGNFPGRFSGRQFSNSRSEMNVSTLELGDSALYLCASSEKVAGGFETQYFGPGTRLLVL.

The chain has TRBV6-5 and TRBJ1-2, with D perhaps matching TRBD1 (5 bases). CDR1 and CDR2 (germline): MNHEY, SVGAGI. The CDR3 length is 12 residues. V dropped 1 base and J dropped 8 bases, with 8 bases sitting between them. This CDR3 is CASSYLGGGYTF. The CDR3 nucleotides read TGTGCCAGCAGTTACTTGGGGGGGGGCTACACCTTC.

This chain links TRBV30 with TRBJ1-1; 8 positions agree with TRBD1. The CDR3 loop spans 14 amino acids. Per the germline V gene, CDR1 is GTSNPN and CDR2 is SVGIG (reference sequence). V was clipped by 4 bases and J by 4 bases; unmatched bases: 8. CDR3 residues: CAWTDLTGGTEAFF. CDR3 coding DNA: TGTGCCTGGACAGACTTAACAGGGGGCACTGAAGCTTTCTTT.

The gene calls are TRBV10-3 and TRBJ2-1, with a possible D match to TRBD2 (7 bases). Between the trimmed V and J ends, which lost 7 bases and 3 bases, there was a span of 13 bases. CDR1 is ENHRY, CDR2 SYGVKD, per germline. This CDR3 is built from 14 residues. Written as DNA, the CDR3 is TGTGCCATCAAGGAGGGGGGGGACTACAATGAGCAGTTCTTC. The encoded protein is CAIKEGGDYNEQFF.